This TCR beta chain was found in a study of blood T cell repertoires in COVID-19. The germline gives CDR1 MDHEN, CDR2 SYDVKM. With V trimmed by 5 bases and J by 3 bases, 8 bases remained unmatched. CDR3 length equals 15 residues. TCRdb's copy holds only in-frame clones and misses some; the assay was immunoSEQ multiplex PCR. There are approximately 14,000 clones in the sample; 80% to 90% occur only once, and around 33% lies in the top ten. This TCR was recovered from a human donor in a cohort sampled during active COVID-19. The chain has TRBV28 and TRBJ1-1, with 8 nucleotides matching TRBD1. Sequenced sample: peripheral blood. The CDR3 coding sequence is TGTGCCAGCAGTCTTCGACAGGGGCACGACACTGAAGCTTTCTTT. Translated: CASSLRQGHDTEAFF.